This T cell receptor (beta chain) was captured by sequencing in a study of Graves' ophthalmopathy and Graves' hyperthyroidism. Study-wide points: The model predicted ophthalmopathy progression with over 60% sensitivity and approximately 72% specificity.

RNA transcripts served as template for amplifying TCR beta CDR3 sequences. RT-PCR was first run with HTBI primers, then multiplex PCR in a second round. Using its own MiXCR run on the multiplex PCR reads, TCRdb lists one record per CDR3 protein. The data hold around 600,000 distinct CDR3 sequences, with under 50% observed a single time. This clonotype showed up just a few times. The antigen is unknown. Trimming cost V 8 bases and J 5 bases; bases outside gene matches: 8. The germline gives CDR1 SQVTM, CDR2 ANQGSEA. The CDR3 is 12 amino acids. Other autoimmune diseases, uncontrolled infections, pregnancy or lactation ruled patients out of participation. Orbital computed tomography, together with clinical symptoms, serum thyroxine, TRAb and thyroid ultrasound, was used for diagnosis.

The V gene is TRBV29-1, the J gene TRBJ1-2; 7 bases agree with TRBD1. The sequence was collected from an adult man with Graves' ophthalmopathy. What was sequenced was peripheral blood. The CDR3 sequence is CSLDGTAYGYTF. CDR3 DNA sequence: TGCAGCTTGGACGGGACAGCATATGGCTACACCTTC. The full variable domain, rest sourced from reference TRBV29-1 and TRBJ1-2, is SAVISQKPSRDICQRGTSLTIQCQVDSQVTMMFWYRQQPGQSLTLIATANQGSEATYESGFVIDKFPISRPNLTFSTLTVSNMSPEDSSIYLCSLDGTAYGYTFGSGTRLTVV.